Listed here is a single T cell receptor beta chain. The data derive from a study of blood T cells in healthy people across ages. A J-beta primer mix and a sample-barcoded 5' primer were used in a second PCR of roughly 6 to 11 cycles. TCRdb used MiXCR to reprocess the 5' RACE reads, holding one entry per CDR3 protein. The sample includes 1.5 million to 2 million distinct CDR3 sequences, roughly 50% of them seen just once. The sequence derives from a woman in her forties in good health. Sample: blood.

This CDR3 reads CASNRAWDSPLHF. CDR3 DNA: TGTGCCAGCAACAGGGCCTGGGATTCACCCCTCCACTTT. The V and J genes are TRBV28 and TRBJ1-6, with a tentative D call TRBD1 (6 bases). Per the germline V gene, CDR1 is MDHEN and CDR2 is SYDVKM. V lost 7 bases and J lost 8, with 12 bases in between. The CDR3 is made up of 13 amino acids.